These 12 T cell receptor beta chains originate from one sample sequenced in a study of blood T cell repertoires in COVID-19. Assay: immunoSEQ multiplex PCR; the TCRdb copy retains only in-frame clones and omits some. Among more than 300,000 clones listed, around 90% were seen once. Specimen: PBMCs or T cells enriched from blood (not recorded which). The receptors were sampled from a woman under 30 who had recovered from COVID-19.

In DNA, the CDR3 is TGTGCCTGGAGTCCCCGCAGGGCCTCAAATGAAAAACTGTTTTTT. Amino acids: CAWSPRRASNEKLFF. The gene calls are TRBV30 and TRBJ1-4; D perhaps matches TRBD1 (5 bases). The V and J ends lost 2 bases and 5 bases respectively, with 15 bases between them. Per the germline V gene, CDR1 is GTSNPN and CDR2 is SVGIG (reference sequence). The CDR3 is 15 residues long. Variable domain in full (rest from reference TRBV30 and TRBJ1-4): SQTIHQWPATLVQPVGSPLSLECTVEGTSNPNLYWYRQAAGRGLQLLFYSVGIGQISSEVPQNLSASRPQDRQFILSSKKLLLSDSGFYLCAWSPRRASNEKLFFGSGTQLSVL.

The chain links TRBV4-1 to TRBJ2-1; the match to TRBD2 covers 15 bases. The CDR3 consists of 21 residues. With V trimmed by 0 bases and J by 8 bases, 17 bases remained unmatched. Germline CDR1 and CDR2: MGHRA and YSYEKL. CDR3 nucleotides: TGCGCCAGCAGCCAAGAAGGACTAGCGGGGGGGCTCCCTCTCGAGTTATATGAGCAGTTCTTC. The encoded protein is CASSQEGLAGGLPLELYEQFF.

The V gene is TRBV7-9, the J gene TRBJ2-5; D is undetermined. Germline V lookup: CDR1 SEHNR, CDR2 FQNEAQ (reference sequence). Trimming stripped 5 bases from V and 1 base from J, with 11 bases between. The CDR3 loop spans 14 amino acids. The CDR3 here is CASSPLGLQETQYF. Written as DNA, the CDR3 is TGTGCCAGCAGCCCCCTAGGCCTCCAAGAGACCCAGTACTTC. Together with reference TRBV7-9 and TRBJ2-5, the CDR3 gives the full variable domain: DTGVSQNPRHKITKRGQNVTFRCDPISEHNRLYWYRQTLGQGPEFLTYFQNEAQLEKSRLLSDRFSAERPKGSFSTLEIQRTEQGDSAMYLCASSPLGLQETQYFGPGTRLLVL.

This sequence joins TRBV11-2 and TRBJ1-4, with D perhaps TRBD1 (6 bases). The germline V gene encodes CDR1 SGHAT and CDR2 FQNNGV. The V end was cut by 8 bases, the J end by 2 bases, with 12 bases between. This CDR3 comprises 14 residues. CDR3: CASGGGGTNEKLFF. The CDR3 nucleotides read TGTGCCAGCGGGGGAGGGGGGACTAATGAAAAACTGTTTTTT. The full variable domain, its missing parts supplied by reference TRBV11-2 and TRBJ1-4, is EAGVAQSPRYKIIEKRQSVAFWCNPISGHATLYWYQQILGQGPKLLIQFQNNGVVDDSQLPKDRFSAERLKGVDSTLKIQPAKLEDSAVYLCASGGGGTNEKLFFGSGTQLSVL.

The genes are TRBV30 and TRBJ1-4; weak D call: TRBD1 (5 bases). The CDR3 has 13 amino acids. Trimming shortened V by 3 bases and J by 4 bases, and 9 bases separated the two germline ends. Germline CDR1 and CDR2: GTSNPN and SVGIG (reference sequence). CDR3 region: CAWSGHSNEKLFF. CDR3 in DNA: TGTGCCTGGAGCGGACACAGTAATGAAAAACTGTTTTTT.

The chain combines TRBV5-6 with TRBJ1-1, with 10 bases lining up with TRBD1. Germline loops: CDR1 SGHDT, CDR2 YYEEEE. The CDR3 sequence is 16 residues long. Trimming cost V 2 bases and J 4 bases; bases outside gene matches: 8. The CDR3 sequence is CASSLSVGTGVTEAFF. DNA for the CDR3: TGTGCCAGCAGCTTATCAGTGGGGACAGGGGTCACTGAAGCTTTCTTT.

The chain couples TRBV2 to TRBJ1-5, with TRBD1 matching over 9 bases. Trimming cost V 3 bases and J 7 bases; bases outside gene matches: 4. Germline values: CDR1 SNHLY, CDR2 FYNNEI. The CDR3 is made up of 14 amino acids. CDR3 sequence (DNA): TGTGCCAGCAGTGAGGGACAGGGCGCCCAGCCCCAGCATTTT. Residues: CASSEGQGAQPQHF. Combining the CDR3 with reference TRBV2 and TRBJ1-5 gives the whole variable domain EPEVTQTPSHQVTQMGQEVILRCVPISNHLYFYWYRQILGQKVEFLVSFYNNEISEKSEIFDDQFSVERPDGSNFTLKIRSTKLEDSAMYFCASSEGQGAQPQHFGDGTRLSIL.

V and J are TRBV21-1 and TRBJ1-1; the D call of TRBD1 is as the table states it, not checked on the DNA. TRBV21-1 is a listed pseudogene. The CDR3 runs 14 residues. In nucleotides, the CDR3 is TGTGCCAGCAGCAGGACAGACCCGAACACTGAAGCTTTCTTT. Amino acid sequence: CASSRTDPNTEAFF.

The chain uses TRBV3-1 (or the pseudogene TRBV3-2) and TRBJ2-7; 8 bases match TRBD2. Germline trimming cut 8 bases from V and 7 bases from J; bases unmatched to any gene: 10. The CDR3 is 13 amino acids. Germline CDR1 reads LGHDT; CDR2 reads YNNKEL (reference sequence). The CDR3 reads CASLAGGLGEQYF. CDR3 in DNA: TGTGCCAGCCTAGCGGGCGGGCTGGGGGAGCAGTACTTC.

This clone appeared once. The J gene is TRBJ1-2, the V gene TRBV5-1; a weak D match, TRBD1 (5 bases). Deletions cut 4 bases from V and 6 bases from J, with 16 bases between. This CDR3 has 14 residues. Germline CDR1 and CDR2: SGHRS and YFSETQ. The CDR3 here is CASSPREGRDGYTF. The CDR3 region has the DNA TGCGCCAGCAGCCCACGGGAGGGCAGGGATGGCTACACCTTC.

Concerning this clone itself: Other DNA sequences in this specimen translate into the identical CDR3. The chain combines TRBV2 with TRBJ1-5; 9 bases are a match to TRBD1. The V segment lost 3 bases and the J segment 2 bases; nucleotides outside the gene matches: 2. The CDR3 runs to 15 residues. Per the germline V gene, CDR1 is SNHLY and CDR2 is FYNNEI. Here the CDR3 reads CASSDRTGGNQPQHF. DNA for the CDR3: TGTGCCAGCAGTGATCGGACAGGGGGCAATCAGCCCCAGCATTTT.

CDR3 protein: CASSPGQEFYNSPLHF. CDR3 DNA: TGTGCCAGCAGTCCAGGACAGGAGTTCTATAATTCACCCCTCCACTTT. V is TRBV28 and J is TRBJ1-6; TRBD1 matches 7 bases. The V segment lost 5 bases and the J segment 3 bases; nucleotides outside the gene matches: 7. The V gene's germline CDR1 is MDHEN and CDR2 SYDVKM. The CDR3 loop spans 16 amino acids.